The 10 T cell receptor beta chains in this list originate from one sample, sequenced in a study of OX40 agonist ivuxolimab in advanced cancers. Sequencing used immunoSEQ multiplex PCR; TCRdb keeps in-frame clones, though not all of them. The sample has approximately 90,000 clones; around nine tenths are singletons. Sequenced material: CD4+ or CD8+ T cells sorted from blood, taken in a trial of the OX40 agonist ivuxolimab. The receptors were gathered from an adult with an advanced solid tumor such as melanoma, head and neck, liver or kidney cancer.

This clone was observed once. This chain connects TRBV21-1 to TRBJ1-1; TRBD1 was called by the table and not checked on the DNA. TRBV21-1 constitutes a pseudogene. The CDR3 covers 18 residues. The CDR3 spells CASSKAFGRNRMNTEAFF. In DNA form, the CDR3 reads TGTGCCAGCAGCAAAGCTTTTGGCCGTAACAGAATGAACACTGAAGCTTTCTTT.

The chain joins TRBV6-4 to TRBJ2-1; D remains unclear. The ends were cut back, 2 bases at V and 8 bases at J, with 4 bases in the middle. Germline assignment: CDR1 MRHNA and CDR2 SNTAGT. The CDR3 has 11 residues. The CDR3 reads CASSDNHEQFF. The CDR3, as DNA: TGTGCCAGCAGTGACAACCATGAGCAGTTCTTC.

V and J are TRBV7-3 and TRBJ2-1; TRBD1 is a possible D gene (6 bases). V lost 2 bases to trimming and J lost 5 bases, with 13 bases between them. The CDR3 totals 15 residues. The V gene's germline CDR1 is SGHTA and CDR2 FQGTGA. The CDR3 DNA reads TGTGCCAGCAGCTTAGGGGGCCTCCAGGACAATGAGCAGTTCTTC. This codes for CASSLGGLQDNEQFF.

The chain recombines TRBV7-3 with TRBJ2-7, with D perhaps TRBD1 (5 bases). The germline V and J ends were trimmed by 2 bases and 3 bases, with 11 bases remaining between them. This CDR3 contains 14 residues. The germline V gene has CDR1 SGHTA and CDR2 FQGTGA. This chain's CDR3 is CASSLGQGNYEQYF. In nucleotides, the CDR3 is TGTGCCAGCAGCTTAGGGCAGGGCAACTACGAGCAGTACTTC.

This chain joins TRBV28 and TRBJ2-1, with 12 bases aligning to TRBD2. Trimming cost V 6 bases and J 7 bases; bases outside gene matches: 16. This CDR3 has 18 amino acids. CDR1 and CDR2 (germline): MDHEN, SYDVKM. DNA for the CDR3: TGTGCCAGCAGCCCGGGACTAGCGGGCTCCTTGGGTAGGAATGAGCAGTTCTTC. Translated, it gives CASSPGLAGSLGRNEQFF.

The chain links TRBV6-5 to TRBJ1-1, with D perhaps matching TRBD1 (5 bases). Germline V gives CDR1 MNHEY, CDR2 SVGAGI. The CDR3 runs 14 residues. Between the trimmed V and J ends, which lost 6 bases and 1 base, there was a span of 12 bases. CDR3 in DNA: TGTGCCAGCAGCCTTCGGGGGGGGAACACTGAAGCTTTCTTT. Encoded protein: CASSLRGGNTEAFF.

This chain joins TRBV5-1 and TRBJ2-3; TRBD2 matches at 12 bases. Germline V lookup: CDR1 SGHRS, CDR2 YFSETQ. The CDR3 length is 16 residues. V was clipped by 7 bases and J by 0 bases; unmatched bases: 6. CDR3 loop: CASFPSGGASTDTQYF. For the CDR3, the DNA is TGCGCCAGCTTTCCTAGCGGGGGGGCGAGCACAGATACGCAGTATTTT.

V is TRBV6-6 and J is TRBJ1-6; TRBD1 matches at 9 bases. The CDR3 extends over 16 amino acids. CDR1 is MNHNY, CDR2 SVGAGI, per germline (reference sequence). The J segment lost 8 bases and the V segment lost 6 bases, leaving 11 bases of the junction unmatched. CDR3 residues: CASSRTGALGDSPLHF. The CDR3 bases are TGTGCCAGCAGCCGGACAGGGGCTCTGGGGGATTCACCCCTCCACTTT.

V is TRBV19 and J is TRBJ1-5, with 8 nucleotides matching TRBD1. This CDR3 has 12 residues. Germline V gene data show CDR1 as LNHDA and CDR2 as SQIVND (reference sequence). The V segment lost 9 bases and the J segment 6 bases; nucleotides outside the gene matches: 4. This CDR3 is CASGQGGQPQHF. DNA for the CDR3: TGTGCCAGCGGACAGGGAGGTCAGCCCCAGCATTTT. Based on the CDR3 plus reference TRBV19 and TRBJ1-5, the full variable domain is DGGITQSPKYLFRKEGQNVTLSCEQNLNHDAMYWYRQDPGQGLRLIYYSQIVNDFQKGDIAEGYSVSREKKESFPLTVTSAQKNPTAFYLCASGQGGQPQHFGDGTRLSIL.

This rearrangement joins TRBV27 to TRBJ2-7; TRBD2 might be the D (7 bases). Trimming shortened V by 2 bases and J by 7 bases, and 21 bases separated the two germline ends. Germline CDR1 MNHEY, CDR2 SMNVEV (reference sequence). The CDR3 sequence is 16 residues long. The CDR3 protein is CASSLLSGAGAREQYF. The CDR3 region has the DNA TGTGCCAGCAGTTTACTTTCAGGTGCGGGGGCACGGGAGCAGTACTTC.